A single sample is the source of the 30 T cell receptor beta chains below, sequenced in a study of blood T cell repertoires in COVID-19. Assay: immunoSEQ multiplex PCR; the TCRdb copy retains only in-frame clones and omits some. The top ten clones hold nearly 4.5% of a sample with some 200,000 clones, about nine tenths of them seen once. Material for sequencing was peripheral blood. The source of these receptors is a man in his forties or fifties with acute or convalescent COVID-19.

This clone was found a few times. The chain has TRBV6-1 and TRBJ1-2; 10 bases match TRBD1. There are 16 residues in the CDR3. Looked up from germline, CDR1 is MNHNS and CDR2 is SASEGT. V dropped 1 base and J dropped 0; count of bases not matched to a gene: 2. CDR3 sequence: CASSEVGTGANYGYTF. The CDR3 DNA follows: TGTGCCAGCAGTGAAGTCGGGACAGGGGCTAACTATGGCTACACCTTC.

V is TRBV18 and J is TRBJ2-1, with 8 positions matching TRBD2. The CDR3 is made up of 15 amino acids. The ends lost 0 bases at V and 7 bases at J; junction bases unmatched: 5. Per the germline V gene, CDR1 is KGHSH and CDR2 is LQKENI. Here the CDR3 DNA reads TGTGCCAGCTCACCACCGGGCAGCGGGGGAAATGAGCAGTTCTTC. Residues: CASSPPGSGGNEQFF.

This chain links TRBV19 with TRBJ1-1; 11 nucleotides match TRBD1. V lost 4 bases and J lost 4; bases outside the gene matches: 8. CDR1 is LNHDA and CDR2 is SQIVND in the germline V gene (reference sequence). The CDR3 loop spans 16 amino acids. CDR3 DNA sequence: TGTGCCAGTAGTAGAACAGGGACAGGGGGGAGCACTGAAGCTTTCTTT. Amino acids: CASSRTGTGGSTEAFF.

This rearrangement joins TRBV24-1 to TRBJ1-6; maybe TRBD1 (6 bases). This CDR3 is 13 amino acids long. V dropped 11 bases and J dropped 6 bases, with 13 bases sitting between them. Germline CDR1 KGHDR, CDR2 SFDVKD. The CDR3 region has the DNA TGTGCCATAAATCGGACAGCTAATTCACCCCTCCACTTT. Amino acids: CAINRTANSPLHF.

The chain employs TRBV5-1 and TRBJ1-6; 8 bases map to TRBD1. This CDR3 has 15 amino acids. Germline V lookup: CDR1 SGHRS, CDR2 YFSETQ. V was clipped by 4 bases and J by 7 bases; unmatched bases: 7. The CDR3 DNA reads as TGCGCCAGCAGCCGACGGACAGGGAAGAATTCACCCCTCCACTTT. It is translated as CASSRRTGKNSPLHF.

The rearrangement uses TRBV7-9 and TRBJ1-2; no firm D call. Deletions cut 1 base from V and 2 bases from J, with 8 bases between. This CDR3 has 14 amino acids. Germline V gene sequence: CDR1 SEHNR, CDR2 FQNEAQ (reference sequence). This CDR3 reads CASSLGLANYGYTF. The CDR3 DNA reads TGTGCCAGCAGCTTAGGCCTGGCAAACTATGGCTACACCTTC.

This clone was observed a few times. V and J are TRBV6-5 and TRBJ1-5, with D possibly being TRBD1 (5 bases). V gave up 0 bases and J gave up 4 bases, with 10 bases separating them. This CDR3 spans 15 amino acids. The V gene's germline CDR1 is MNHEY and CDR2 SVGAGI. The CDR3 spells CASSYSAGRNQPQHF. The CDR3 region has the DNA TGTGCCAGCAGTTACTCCGCAGGGCGGAATCAGCCCCAGCATTTT.

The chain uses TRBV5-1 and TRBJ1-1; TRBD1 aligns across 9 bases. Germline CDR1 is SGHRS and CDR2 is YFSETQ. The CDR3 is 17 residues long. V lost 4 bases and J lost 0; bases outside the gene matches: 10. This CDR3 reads CASSPGQGWGMNTEAFF. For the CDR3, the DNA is TGCGCCAGCAGCCCGGGACAGGGCTGGGGTATGAACACTGAAGCTTTCTTT. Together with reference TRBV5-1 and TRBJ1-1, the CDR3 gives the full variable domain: KAGVTQTPRYLIKTRGQQVTLSCSPISGHRSVSWYQQTPGQGLQFLFEYFSETQRNKGNFPGRFSGRQFSNSRSEMNVSTLELGDSALYLCASSPGQGWGMNTEAFFGQGTRLTVV.

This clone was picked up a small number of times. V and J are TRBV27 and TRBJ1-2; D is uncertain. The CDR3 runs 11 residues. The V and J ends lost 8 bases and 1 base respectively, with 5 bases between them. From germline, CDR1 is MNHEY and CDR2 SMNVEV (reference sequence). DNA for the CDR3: TGTGCCAGCGGGAGTAACTATGGCTACACCTTC. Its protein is CASGSNYGYTF.

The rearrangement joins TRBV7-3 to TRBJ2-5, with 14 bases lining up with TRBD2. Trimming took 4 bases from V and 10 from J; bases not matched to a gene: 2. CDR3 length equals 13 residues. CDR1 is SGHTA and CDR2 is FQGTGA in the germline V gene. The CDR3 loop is CASSSGLAGDQYF. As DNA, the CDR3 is TGTGCCAGCAGCTCGGGACTAGCGGGGGACCAGTACTTC.

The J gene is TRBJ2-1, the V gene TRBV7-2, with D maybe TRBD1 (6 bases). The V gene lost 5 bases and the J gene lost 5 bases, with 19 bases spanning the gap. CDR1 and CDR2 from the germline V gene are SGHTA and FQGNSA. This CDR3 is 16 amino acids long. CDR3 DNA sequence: TGTGCCAGCAGCCTTGGAACAGGGACAATTCACAATGAGCAGTTCTTC. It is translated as CASSLGTGTIHNEQFF.

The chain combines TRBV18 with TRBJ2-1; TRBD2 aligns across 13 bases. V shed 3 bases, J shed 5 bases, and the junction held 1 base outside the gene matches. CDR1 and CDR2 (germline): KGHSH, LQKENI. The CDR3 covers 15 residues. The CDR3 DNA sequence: TGTGCCAGCTCACCTGGACTAGCGGGGGACAATGAGCAGTTCTTC. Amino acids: CASSPGLAGDNEQFF.

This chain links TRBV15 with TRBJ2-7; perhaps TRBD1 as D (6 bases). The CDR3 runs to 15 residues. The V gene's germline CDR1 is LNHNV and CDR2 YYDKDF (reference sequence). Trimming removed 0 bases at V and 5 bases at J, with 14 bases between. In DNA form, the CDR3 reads TGTGCCACCAGCAGAGATCGTAAAGGGGGAAACGAGCAGTACTTC. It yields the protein CATSRDRKGGNEQYF.

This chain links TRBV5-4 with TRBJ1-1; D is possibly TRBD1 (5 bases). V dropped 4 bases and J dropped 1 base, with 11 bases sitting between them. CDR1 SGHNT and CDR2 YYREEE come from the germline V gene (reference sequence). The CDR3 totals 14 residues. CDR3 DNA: TGTGCCAGCAGCCAACAGGCTCCGAACACTGAAGCTTTCTTT. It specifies CASSQQAPNTEAFF.

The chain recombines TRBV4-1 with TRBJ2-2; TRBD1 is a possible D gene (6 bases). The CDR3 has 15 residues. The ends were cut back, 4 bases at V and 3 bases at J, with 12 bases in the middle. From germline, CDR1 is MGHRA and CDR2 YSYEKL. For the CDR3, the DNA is TGCGCCAGCAGCCTCGGGGACACACACACCGGGGAGCTGTTTTTT. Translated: CASSLGDTHTGELFF.

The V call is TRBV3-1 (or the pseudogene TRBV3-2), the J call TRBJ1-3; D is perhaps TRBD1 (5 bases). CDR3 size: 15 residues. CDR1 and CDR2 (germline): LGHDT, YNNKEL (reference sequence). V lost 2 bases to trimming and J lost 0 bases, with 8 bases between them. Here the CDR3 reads CASSQRGYSGNTIYF. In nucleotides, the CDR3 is TGTGCCAGCAGCCAAAGGGGTTACTCTGGAAACACCATATATTTT.

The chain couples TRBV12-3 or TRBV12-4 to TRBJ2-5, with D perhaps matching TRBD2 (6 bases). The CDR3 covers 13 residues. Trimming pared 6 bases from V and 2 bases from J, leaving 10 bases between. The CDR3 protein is CASSPRGQETQYF. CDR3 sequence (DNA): TGTGCCAGCAGCCCCCGGGGGCAAGAGACCCAGTACTTC.

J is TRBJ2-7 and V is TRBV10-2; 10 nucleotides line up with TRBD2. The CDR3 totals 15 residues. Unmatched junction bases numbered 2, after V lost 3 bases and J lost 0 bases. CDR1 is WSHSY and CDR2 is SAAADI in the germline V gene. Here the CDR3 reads CASSEPSGGSYEQYF. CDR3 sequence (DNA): TGCGCCAGCAGTGAACCTAGCGGGGGCTCCTACGAGCAGTACTTC.

The CDR3 sequence is CASSPTGGSVGYTF. In nucleotides, the CDR3 is TGTGCCAGCTCACCCACAGGGGGCTCGGTTGGCTACACCTTC. The chain uses TRBV18 and TRBJ1-2, with 9 nucleotides matching TRBD1. The germline gives CDR1 KGHSH, CDR2 LQKENI. V shed 3 bases, J shed 7 bases, and the junction held 6 bases outside the gene matches. CDR3 length: 14 residues.

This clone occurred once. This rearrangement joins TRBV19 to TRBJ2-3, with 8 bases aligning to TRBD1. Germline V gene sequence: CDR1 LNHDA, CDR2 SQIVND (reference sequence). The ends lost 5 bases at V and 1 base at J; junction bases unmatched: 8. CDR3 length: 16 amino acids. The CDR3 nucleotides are TGTGCCAGTAGTCTCGAGGCGGGACAGGGCACAGATACGCAGTATTTT. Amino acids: CASSLEAGQGTDTQYF.

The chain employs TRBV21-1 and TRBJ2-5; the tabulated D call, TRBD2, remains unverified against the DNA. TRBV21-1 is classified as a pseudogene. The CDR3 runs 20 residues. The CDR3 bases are TGTGCCAGCAGCAAAGAAGGGGCCCAGGAGGAGGGTCCGTACCAAGAGACCCAGTACTTC. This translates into CASSKEGAQEEGPYQETQYF.

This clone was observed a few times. The CDR3 DNA sequence: TGTGCCTGGAGTCTGGAGGGAGTCGGAAAACTGTTTTTT. Translated, it gives CAWSLEGVGKLFF. This chain uses TRBV30 with TRBJ1-4; D remains ambiguous. V was trimmed by 2 bases and J by 10 bases, leaving 14 bases between them. CDR3 length: 13 amino acids. CDR1 and CDR2 (germline): GTSNPN, SVGIG (reference sequence).

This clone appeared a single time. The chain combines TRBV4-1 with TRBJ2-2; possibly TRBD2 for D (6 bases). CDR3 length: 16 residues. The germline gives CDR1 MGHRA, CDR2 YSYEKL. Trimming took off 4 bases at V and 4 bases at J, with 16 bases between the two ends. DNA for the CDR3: TGCGCCAGCAGCCCCTCCCCTAGCGTGGGCACCGGGGAGCTGTTTTTT. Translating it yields CASSPSPSVGTGELFF.

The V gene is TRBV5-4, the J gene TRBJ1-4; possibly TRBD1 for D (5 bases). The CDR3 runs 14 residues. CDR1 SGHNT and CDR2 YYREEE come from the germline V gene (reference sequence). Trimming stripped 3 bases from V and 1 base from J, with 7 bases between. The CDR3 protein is CASSWGGTNEKLFF. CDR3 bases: TGTGCCAGCAGCTGGGGGGGAACTAATGAAAAACTGTTTTTT.

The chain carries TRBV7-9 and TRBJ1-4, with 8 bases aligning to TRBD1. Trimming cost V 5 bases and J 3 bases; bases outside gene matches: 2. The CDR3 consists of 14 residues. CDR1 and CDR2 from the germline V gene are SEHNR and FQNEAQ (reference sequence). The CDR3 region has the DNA TGTGCCAGCAGCCCGACAGGGGCTAATGAAAAACTGTTTTTT. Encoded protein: CASSPTGANEKLFF.

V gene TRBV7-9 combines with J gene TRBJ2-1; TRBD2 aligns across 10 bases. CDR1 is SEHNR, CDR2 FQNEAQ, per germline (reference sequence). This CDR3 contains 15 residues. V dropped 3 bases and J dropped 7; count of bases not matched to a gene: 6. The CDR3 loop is CASSLVLAGDNEQFF. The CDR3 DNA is TGTGCCAGCAGCTTGGTCCTAGCGGGGGATAATGAGCAGTTCTTC.

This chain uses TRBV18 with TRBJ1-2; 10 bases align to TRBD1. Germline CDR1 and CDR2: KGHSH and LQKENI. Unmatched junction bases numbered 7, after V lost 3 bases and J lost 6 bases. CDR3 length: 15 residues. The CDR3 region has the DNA TGTGCCAGCTCACCCGCCGCCGGGACAGGGGATGGCTACACCTTC. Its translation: CASSPAAGTGDGYTF.

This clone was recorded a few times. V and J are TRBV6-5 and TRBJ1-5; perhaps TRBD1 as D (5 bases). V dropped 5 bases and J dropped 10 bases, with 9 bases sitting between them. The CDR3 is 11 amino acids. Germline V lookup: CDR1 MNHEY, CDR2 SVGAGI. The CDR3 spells CASSQGGPQHF. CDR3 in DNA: TGTGCCAGCAGTCAGGGCGGCCCCCAGCATTTT.

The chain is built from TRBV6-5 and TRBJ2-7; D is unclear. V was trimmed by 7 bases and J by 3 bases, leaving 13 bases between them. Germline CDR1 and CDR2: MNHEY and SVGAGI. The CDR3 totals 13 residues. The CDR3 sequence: CASTMASFYEQYF. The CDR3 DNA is TGTGCCAGCACCATGGCCAGTTTCTACGAGCAGTACTTC.

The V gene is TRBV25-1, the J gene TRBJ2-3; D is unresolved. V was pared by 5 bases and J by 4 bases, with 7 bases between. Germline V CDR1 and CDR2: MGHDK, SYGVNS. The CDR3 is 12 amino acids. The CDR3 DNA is TGTGCCAGCAGTTTAGCTTCAGATACGCAGTATTTT. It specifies CASSLASDTQYF. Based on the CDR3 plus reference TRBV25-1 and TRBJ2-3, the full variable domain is EADIYQTPRYLVIGTGKKITLECSQTMGHDKMYWYQQDPGMELHLIHYSYGVNSTEKGDLSSESTVSRIRTEHFPLTLESARPSHTSQYLCASSLASDTQYFGPGTRLTVL.